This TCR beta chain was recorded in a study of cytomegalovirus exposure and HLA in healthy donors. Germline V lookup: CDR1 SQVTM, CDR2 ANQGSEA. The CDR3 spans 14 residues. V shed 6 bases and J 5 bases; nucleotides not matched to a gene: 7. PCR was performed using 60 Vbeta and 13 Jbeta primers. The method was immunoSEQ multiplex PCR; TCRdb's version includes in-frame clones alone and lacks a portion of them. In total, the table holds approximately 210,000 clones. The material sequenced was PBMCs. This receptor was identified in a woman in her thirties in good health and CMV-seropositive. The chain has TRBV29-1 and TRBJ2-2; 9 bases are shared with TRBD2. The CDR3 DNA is TGCAGCGTGAGACGCGGGGGGGTAACCGGGGAGCTGTTTTTT. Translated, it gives CSVRRGGVTGELFF.